The present TCR beta chain was sequenced within a study of T cells in Graves' hyperthyroidism and ophthalmopathy. The study, taken as a whole, reports: Separation of ophthalmopathy from stable hyperthyroidism was achieved by a 13 V-J model. In the blood, most expanded thyroid clonotypes above 0.001 appeared as well. Ophthalmopathy was model-predicted a median about 6.7 months pre-onset.

Using RNA transcripts as the source, TCR beta CDR3 regions were amplified. First-round RT-PCR of the TCR CDR3 relied on the HTBI primer set. TCRdb redid the calling of the multiplex PCR reads with MiXCR, one entry per CDR3 protein. The sample shows fewer than 400,000 distinct CDR3 sequences, over 11% of them seen only once. The V gene's germline CDR1 is MDHEN and CDR2 SYDVKM. V lost 4 bases to trimming and J lost 13 bases, with 7 bases between them. The CDR3 is 10 residues long. Uncontrolled infections, other autoimmune diseases, pregnancy or lactation led to exclusion of patients. Notes on this clonotype: Its matching antigen is unknown.

This chain links TRBV28 with TRBJ2-2; D gene unclear. This clonotype originated in a man over 45 with Graves' ophthalmopathy. The specimen sequenced was blood. CDR3 in DNA: TGTGCCAGCAGTTCGGTTAGGCTGTTTTTT. This translates into CASSSVRLFF.